This TCR beta chain comes out of a study of blood T cell repertoires in COVID-19. Clones were sequenced by immunoSEQ multiplex PCR, and TCRdb holds only the in-frame ones, with some missing. The table records 160,000 or so clones, about 84% of them present only once. The sample holds a few counts of this clone. The CDR3 contains 14 residues. The germline V gene encodes CDR1 SGHRS and CDR2 YFSETQ. V was cut by 1 base and J by 4 bases, with 9 bases left in between. This TCR was recovered from a middle-aged man who had recovered from COVID-19. The chain couples TRBV5-1 to TRBJ1-3, with TRBD1 as a possible D gene (5 bases). Input material: PBMCs or T cells enriched from blood (not recorded which). CDR3 in amino acids: CASSLLGVGNTIYF. The CDR3 DNA reads TGCGCCAGCAGCTTGTTAGGGGTCGGAAACACCATATATTTT.